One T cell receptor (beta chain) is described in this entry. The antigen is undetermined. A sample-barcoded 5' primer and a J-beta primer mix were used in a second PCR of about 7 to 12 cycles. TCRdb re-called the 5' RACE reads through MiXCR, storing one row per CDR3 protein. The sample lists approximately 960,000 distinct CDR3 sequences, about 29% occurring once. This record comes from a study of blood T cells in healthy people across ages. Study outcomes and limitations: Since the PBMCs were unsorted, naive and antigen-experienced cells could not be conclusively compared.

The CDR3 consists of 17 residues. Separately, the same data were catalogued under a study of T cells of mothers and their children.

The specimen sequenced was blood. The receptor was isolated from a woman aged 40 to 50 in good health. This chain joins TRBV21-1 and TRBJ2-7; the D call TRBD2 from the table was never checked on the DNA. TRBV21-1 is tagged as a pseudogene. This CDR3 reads CASSKAPKVRLLEGQYF. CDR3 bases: TGTGCCAGCAGCAAAGCGCCAAAGGTGCGCCTGCTGGAGGGGCAGTACTTC.